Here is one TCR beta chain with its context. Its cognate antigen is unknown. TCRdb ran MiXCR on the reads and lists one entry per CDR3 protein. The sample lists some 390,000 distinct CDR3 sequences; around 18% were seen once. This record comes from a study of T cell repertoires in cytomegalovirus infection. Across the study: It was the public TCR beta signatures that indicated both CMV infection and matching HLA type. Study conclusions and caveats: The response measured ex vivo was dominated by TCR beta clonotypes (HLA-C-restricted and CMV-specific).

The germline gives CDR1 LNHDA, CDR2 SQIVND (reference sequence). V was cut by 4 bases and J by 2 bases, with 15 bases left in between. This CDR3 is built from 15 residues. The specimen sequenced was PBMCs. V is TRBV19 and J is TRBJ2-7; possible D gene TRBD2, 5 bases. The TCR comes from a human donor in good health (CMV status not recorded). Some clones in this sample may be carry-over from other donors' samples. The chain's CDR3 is CASSSDATKAYEQYF. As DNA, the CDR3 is TGTGCCAGTAGTAGCGACGCGACTAAGGCCTACGAGCAGTACTTC. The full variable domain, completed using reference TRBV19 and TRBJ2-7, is DGGITQSPKYLFRKEGQNVTLSCEQNLNHDAMYWYRQDPGQGLRLIYYSQIVNDFQKGDIAEGYSVSREKKESFPLTVTSAQKNPTAFYLCASSSDATKAYEQYFGPGTRLTVT.